What follows are 26 T cell receptor beta chains derived from one specimen sequenced in a study of beta chain features in type 1 diabetes. Of the isolated RNA, all was reverse transcribed, and so the sequenced material was expressed TCRB transcripts. Assay: immunoSEQ multiplex PCR; the TCRdb copy retains only in-frame clones and omits some. The sample shows 150,000 to 190,000 clones, 7.5% to 10% of them seen only once. The sample consisted of central memory CD4+ T cells from blood. The receptors here all came from a man aged 18 to 35 in good health.

Only a few counts were recorded for this clone. This chain links TRBV5-1 with TRBJ2-1, with 8 bases identical to TRBD2. Per the germline V gene, CDR1 is SGHRS and CDR2 is YFSETQ. Losses at the gene ends were 8 bases for V and 6 bases for J; bases not matched to a gene: 13. The CDR3 totals 15 residues. CDR3 protein: CASRKNGGASNEQFF. The DNA of the CDR3 is TGCGCCAGTCGAAAGAACGGGGGGGCCAGCAATGAGCAGTTCTTC. Full variable domain (outside the CDR3, taken from reference TRBV5-1 and TRBJ2-1): KAGVTQTPRYLIKTRGQQVTLSCSPISGHRSVSWYQQTPGQGLQFLFEYFSETQRNKGNFPGRFSGRQFSNSRSEMNVSTLELGDSALYLCASRKNGGASNEQFFGPGTRLTVL.

The chain combines TRBV28 with TRBJ1-3, with D possibly matching TRBD1 (5 bases). V lost 3 bases to trimming and J lost 2 bases, with 8 bases between them. The CDR3 sequence is 14 residues long. Germline values: CDR1 MDHEN, CDR2 SYDVKM. The chain's CDR3 is CASSFGGTGNTIYF. In nucleotides, the CDR3 is TGTGCCAGCAGTTTCGGGGGGACTGGAAACACCATATATTTT.

This clone has only a few counts. The chain is built from TRBV6-1 and TRBJ2-1; 7 positions agree with TRBD2. The CDR3 consists of 15 residues. The germline gives CDR1 MNHNS, CDR2 SASEGT. V lost 2 bases and J lost 5; bases outside the gene matches: 6. In nucleotides, the CDR3 is TGTGCCAGCAGTGAACATGGACTAGTCCACAATGAGCAGTTCTTC. Encoded protein: CASSEHGLVHNEQFF.

The chain couples TRBV11-2 to TRBJ1-5; 10 nucleotides agree with TRBD1. This CDR3 has 15 amino acids. Germline loops: CDR1 SGHAT, CDR2 FQNNGV. Trimming took 6 bases from V and 7 from J; bases not matched to a gene: 9. This CDR3 reads CASSVGQGMYQPQHF. In nucleotides, the CDR3 is TGTGCCAGCAGTGTGGGACAGGGGATGTACCAGCCCCAGCATTTT.

The gene calls are TRBV5-1 and TRBJ2-3; a weak D match, TRBD1 (6 bases). The V and J ends lost 4 bases and 0 bases respectively, with 12 bases between them. The germline V gene encodes CDR1 SGHRS and CDR2 YFSETQ. This CDR3 has 15 amino acids. The CDR3 DNA follows: TGCGCCAGCAGCCCCAGGACAGCTAGCACAGATACGCAGTATTTT. This gives the protein CASSPRTASTDTQYF.

This clone was seen only a few times. This sequence joins TRBV27 and TRBJ1-1, with D possibly being TRBD1 (6 bases). Germline V gives CDR1 MNHEY, CDR2 SMNVEV (reference sequence). The V end was cut by 4 bases, the J end by 4 bases, with 13 bases between. The CDR3 is made up of 14 amino acids. DNA of the CDR3: TGTGCCAGCAGTTGGGGGGGCAGGACCACTGAAGCTTTCTTT. Translation gives CASSWGGRTTEAFF.

The rearrangement links TRBV18 to TRBJ2-7; 10 bases map to TRBD1. The V gene end was trimmed by 5 bases and the J gene end by 5 bases; junction bases not matched to a gene: 9. There are 15 residues in the CDR3. CDR1 and CDR2 (germline): KGHSH, LQKENI. Here the CDR3 DNA reads TGTGCCAGCTCAGCCACGGGACAGGGGATGGACGAGCAGTACTTC. It is translated as CASSATGQGMDEQYF.

The rearrangement joins TRBV6-6 to TRBJ2-1; D possibly corresponds to TRBD1 (5 bases). Germline CDR1 reads MNHNY; CDR2 reads SVGAGI (reference sequence). Trimming removed 8 bases at V and 9 bases at J, with 17 bases between. The CDR3 contains 13 residues. The CDR3 nucleotides read TGTGCCAGCCTGGAGACAGTGCCGTTTGAGCAGTTCTTC. This gives the protein CASLETVPFEQFF.

This clone was counted ten times or more. Other DNA sequences in this specimen translate into the identical CDR3. The J gene is TRBJ2-2, the V gene TRBV19, with 9 positions matching TRBD2. CDR1 is LNHDA, CDR2 SQIVND, per germline (reference sequence). V gave up 6 bases and J gave up 2 bases; unmatched junction bases: 4. The CDR3 has 15 residues. The CDR3 is CASRRLAGNTGELFF. CDR3 sequence (DNA): TGTGCCAGTAGAAGGCTAGCGGGAAACACCGGGGAGCTGTTTTTT.

This clone was seen more than once but under ten times. The chain is built from TRBV6-6 and TRBJ1-2, with TRBD1 as a possible D gene (6 bases). The CDR3 is 16 residues long. From germline, CDR1 is MNHNY and CDR2 SVGAGI (reference sequence). The V end lost 7 bases, the J end lost 4 bases, and 22 bases lay between the germline ends. The CDR3 DNA sequence: TGTGCCAGCATCCCCGCCGGCGGGGGCGGGAGCTATGGCTACACCTTC. It specifies CASIPAGGGGSYGYTF.

The gene calls are TRBV29-1 and TRBJ2-5, with D perhaps TRBD2 (5 bases). The CDR3 sequence is 15 residues long. Germline values: CDR1 SQVTM, CDR2 ANQGSEA. V lost 5 bases to trimming and J lost 2 bases, with 18 bases between them. CDR3 coding DNA: TGCAGCGTTCCCTCCACAAAAACGGGGCAAGAGACCCAGTACTTC. Residues: CSVPSTKTGQETQYF.

This clone was counted between two and nine times. CDR3 coding DNA: TGTGCCAGCAGTTACAACGGGGAAGCTAACTATGGCTACACCTTC. Its protein product is CASSYNGEANYGYTF. The chain links TRBV6-6 to TRBJ1-2; D unresolved. This CDR3 contains 15 residues. V was pared by 2 bases and J by 0 bases, with 10 bases between. Looked up from germline, CDR1 is MNHNY and CDR2 is SVGAGI (reference sequence).

The V call is TRBV6-5, the J call TRBJ1-1, with TRBD1 identical over 7 bases. Germline loops: CDR1 MNHEY, CDR2 SVGAGI. This CDR3 is 14 amino acids long. V gave up 1 base and J gave up 6 bases; unmatched junction bases: 5. In nucleotides, the CDR3 is TGTGCCAGCAGTTACTTGGGGACAGTTCCTGAAGCTTTCTTT. Translated: CASSYLGTVPEAFF.

This clone was seen ten or more times. The chain recombines TRBV5-1 with TRBJ1-2; 9 bases align to TRBD1. V shed 4 bases and J 4 bases; nucleotides not matched to a gene: 5. Germline CDR1 SGHRS, CDR2 YFSETQ. The CDR3 is 14 amino acids. This CDR3 is CASSDGQGPYGYTF. The CDR3 nucleotides are TGCGCCAGCAGCGACGGACAGGGGCCCTATGGCTACACCTTC. Combining the CDR3 with reference TRBV5-1 and TRBJ1-2 gives the whole variable domain KAGVTQTPRYLIKTRGQQVTLSCSPISGHRSVSWYQQTPGQGLQFLFEYFSETQRNKGNFPGRFSGRQFSNSRSEMNVSTLELGDSALYLCASSDGQGPYGYTFGSGTRLTVV.

This clone showed up just a few times. V gene TRBV7-3 combines with J gene TRBJ2-2; 8 nucleotides match TRBD1. The length of the CDR3 is 15 residues. J gave up 1 base and V 6 bases, and 4 bases lay outside the gene matches. Germline V gene data show CDR1 as SGHTA and CDR2 as FQGTGA. CDR3: CASRLGTGNTGELFF. The CDR3 nucleotides read TGTGCCAGCAGACTAGGGACAGGGAACACCGGGGAGCTGTTTTTT. Full variable domain (outside the CDR3, taken from reference TRBV7-3 and TRBJ2-2): GAGVSQTPSNKVTEKGKYVELRCDPISGHTALYWYRQSLGQGPEFLIYFQGTGAADDSGLPNDRFFAVRPEGSVSTLKIQRTERGDSAVYLCASRLGTGNTGELFFGEGSRLTVL.

This clone was found a few times. V gene TRBV6-1 combines with J gene TRBJ2-7, with TRBD1 matching over 11 bases. The CDR3 length is 14 residues. Per the germline V gene, CDR1 is MNHNS and CDR2 is SASEGT. J gave up 1 base and V 6 bases, and 2 bases lay outside the gene matches. In DNA form, the CDR3 reads TGTGCCAGCAGAGGGACAGGGGGATCCTACGAGCAGTACTTC. It specifies CASRGTGGSYEQYF.

This clone was detected only a few times. The chain combines TRBV28 with TRBJ2-7, with 8 bases aligning to TRBD2. V shed 7 bases, J shed 5 bases, and the junction held 7 bases outside the gene matches. This CDR3 comprises 13 residues. Germline CDR1 reads MDHEN; CDR2 reads SYDVKM. CDR3 bases: TGTGCCAGCACCGTCGGGGGGGGCCACGAGCAGTACTTC. Amino acids: CASTVGGGHEQYF.

The chain has TRBV2 and TRBJ1-6; perhaps TRBD1 as D (6 bases). Germline loops: CDR1 SNHLY, CDR2 FYNNEI. The CDR3 is made up of 15 amino acids. Trimming left V 6 bases short and J 9 bases short, with 18 bases between. CDR3 coding DNA: TGTGCCAGCAGCACAACAGGGCCGGGGAGTTCACCCCTCCACTTT. Protein sequence: CASSTTGPGSSPLHF.

This clone was detected a few times. The chain is built from TRBV28 and TRBJ1-5, with D hard to call. CDR3 length equals 12 residues. Deletions cut 4 bases from V and 7 bases from J, with 8 bases between. CDR1 and CDR2 from the germline V gene are MDHEN and SYDVKM. The CDR3, as DNA: TGTGCCAGCAGTTCTCCCTCGCAGCCCCAGCATTTT. Its translation is CASSSPSQPQHF. The full variable domain, completed using reference TRBV28 and TRBJ1-5, is DVKVTQSSRYLVKRTGEKVFLECVQDMDHENMFWYRQDPGLGLRLIYFSYDVKMKEKGDIPEGYSVSREKKERFSLILESASTNQTSMYLCASSSPSQPQHFGDGTRLSIL.

This clone was seen more than once but under ten times. The chain employs TRBV9 and TRBJ2-1, with a weak D call TRBD2 (6 bases). The CDR3 totals 13 residues. The germline V gene encodes CDR1 SGDLS and CDR2 YYNGEE. The germline V and J ends were trimmed by 4 bases and 8 bases, with 13 bases remaining between them. The CDR3 region is CASSFGRGDEQFF. In nucleotides, the CDR3 is TGTGCCAGCAGCTTCGGGCGGGGCGATGAGCAGTTCTTC.

This clone was counted only a few times. V usage is TRBV28 and J usage is TRBJ1-2; 8 nucleotides match TRBD1. The V gene end was trimmed by 7 bases and the J gene end by 6 bases; junction bases not matched to a gene: 7. CDR3 size: 13 residues. From germline, CDR1 is MDHEN and CDR2 SYDVKM. The CDR3 nucleotides read TGTGCCAGCACCAAAGGACAGGGAGATGGCTACACCTTC. This codes for CASTKGQGDGYTF.

This clone was recorded a few times. The V call is TRBV11-2, the J call TRBJ1-3, with D tentatively TRBD1 (5 bases). Germline values: CDR1 SGHAT, CDR2 FQNNGV. V was cut by 7 bases and J by 2 bases, with 9 bases left in between. CDR3 length: 13 amino acids. DNA for the CDR3: TGTGCCAGCAACGCAGGGCCTGGAAACACCATATATTTT. Residues: CASNAGPGNTIYF.

In its sample, this clone was seen a few times. The V and J genes are TRBV2 and TRBJ1-1; D perhaps matches TRBD1 (5 bases). Trimming took 6 bases from V and 1 from J, leaving 9 bases between them. The CDR3 runs 13 residues. The germline gives CDR1 SNHLY, CDR2 FYNNEI. CDR3 amino acids: CASRSQGNTEAFF. The DNA for the CDR3 is TGTGCCAGCAGGAGTCAGGGGAACACTGAAGCTTTCTTT.

This clone was seen more than once but under ten times. V and J are TRBV11-2 and TRBJ2-6; no definite D call. V was shortened by 4 bases and J by 1 base, with 5 bases between the two germline ends. This CDR3 comprises 14 residues. Germline assignment: CDR1 SGHAT and CDR2 FQNNGV. CDR3 nucleotide sequence: TGTGCCAGCAGCTCACAGTCTGGGGCCAACGTCCTGACTTTC. Translated, it gives CASSSQSGANVLTF. The whole variable domain, remainder taken from reference TRBV11-2 and TRBJ2-6, is EAGVAQSPRYKIIEKRQSVAFWCNPISGHATLYWYQQILGQGPKLLIQFQNNGVVDDSQLPKDRFSAERLKGVDSTLKIQPAKLEDSAVYLCASSSQSGANVLTFGAGSRLTVL.

This clone was seen a handful of times. The chain recombines TRBV18 with TRBJ2-1; the match to TRBD2 covers 15 bases. This CDR3 has 16 amino acids. Losses at the gene ends were 0 bases for V and 7 bases for J; bases not matched to a gene: 1. Germline CDR1 and CDR2: KGHSH and LQKENI. The CDR3 sequence is CASSPPGTSGRNEQFF. The CDR3 DNA reads TGTGCCAGCTCACCACCCGGGACTAGCGGGAGGAATGAGCAGTTCTTC.

The chain is built from TRBV4-3 and TRBJ2-7; 8 nucleotides match TRBD2. This CDR3 spans 14 amino acids. The V segment lost 0 bases and the J segment 6 bases; nucleotides outside the gene matches: 4. The V gene's germline CDR1 is LGHNA and CDR2 YSLEER. As DNA, the CDR3 is TGCGCCAGCAGCCAAGATAACGGGAGGGCCGAGCAGTACTTC. It is translated as CASSQDNGRAEQYF.